The 10 T cell receptor beta chains below come from one sample, sequenced in a study of regulatory T cells in long-lasting Graves disease. Building of the TCR beta libraries involved iRepertoire HTBI primers and Arm-PCR of CDR3 regions. MiXCR was run by TCRdb on the multiplex PCR reads, yielding one entry per CDR3 protein. The table records almost 350,000 distinct CDR3 sequences, roughly a fifth of them present only once. As for time point: persistent/refractory GD, antithyroid drugs over 5 years with positive TRAb. TCR sequences were obtained from RNA taken from PBMCs. The material was peripheral blood mononuclear cells (PBMCs), obtained when the disease was refractory, from a patient treated with antithyroid drugs. Receptor source: a female donor with Graves disease.

The V gene is TRBV6-1, the J gene TRBJ1-1; no reliable D call. The germline V gene has CDR1 MNHNS and CDR2 SASEGT. Trimming cost V 8 bases and J 4 bases, with 26 bases left between them. The CDR3 spans 17 residues. CDR3 coding DNA: TGTGCCAGCCTTCGTCCGCGCCTTAACAGAAGGCCCACTGAAGCTTTCTTT. Protein product: CASLRPRLNRRPTEAFF.

This clonotype was recorded many times. The rearrangement joins TRBV7-8 to TRBJ1-4, with D hard to call. The germline gives CDR1 SGHVS, CDR2 FQNEAQ. Trimming removed 2 bases from V and 5 bases from J, with 9 bases in between. The CDR3 has 14 residues. In DNA form, the CDR3 reads TGTGCCAGCAGCTTACAGGCCCGAAATGAAAAACTGTTTTTT. Residues: CASSLQARNEKLFF.

This clonotype was counted at least ten times. This chain joins TRBV11-3 and TRBJ1-2, with unresolved D. With 5 bases removed from V and 5 bases from J, the gap between germline ends came to 12 bases. The CDR3 loop spans 13 amino acids. In germline, CDR1 is SGHNT, CDR2 YENEEA. The DNA for the CDR3 is TGTGCCAGCAGCCCAGGCGCGACATATGGCTACACCTTC. It yields the protein CASSPGATYGYTF.

This clonotype turned up a few times. The V call is TRBV5-6, the J call TRBJ2-2; D gene unclear. The CDR3 contains 15 residues. Germline CDR1 SGHDT, CDR2 YYEEEE. V lost 2 bases and J lost 1, with 9 bases in between. The CDR3 here is CASSFGYGNTGELFF. In nucleotides, the CDR3 is TGTGCCAGCAGCTTCGGTTACGGGAACACCGGGGAGCTGTTTTTT. The whole variable domain, filled in from reference TRBV5-6 and TRBJ2-2, reads DAGVTQSPTHLIKTRGQQVTLRCSPKSGHDTVSWYQQALGQGPQFIFQYYEEEERQRGNFPDRFSGHQFPNYSSELNVNALLLGDSALYLCASSFGYGNTGELFFGEGSRLTVL.

The sample holds a few counts of this clonotype. CDR3 in amino acids: CASSYSTGTPEQYF. The CDR3 DNA follows: TGTGCCAGCAGTTACTCGACGGGGACCCCCGAGCAGTACTTC. The genes are TRBV6-5 and TRBJ2-7; D tentatively reads TRBD1 or TRBD2 (5 bases each). Germline V gene data show CDR1 as MNHEY and CDR2 as SVGAGI. Trimming shortened V by 0 bases and J by 6 bases, and 12 bases separated the two germline ends. CDR3 length: 14 residues.

This clonotype was found a few times. The gene calls are TRBV12-3 or TRBV12-4 and TRBJ2-4; D ambiguous. The CDR3 runs 16 residues. Deletions cut 3 bases from V and 0 bases from J, with 12 bases between. CDR3 coding DNA: TGTGCCAGCAGTTTCTGGGGATCCCAAGCCAAAAACATTCAGTACTTC. Its translation: CASSFWGSQAKNIQYF.

This clonotype was seen ten or more times. The chain employs TRBV12-5 and TRBJ1-5; D uncertain. There are 17 residues in the CDR3. The germline V gene has CDR1 LGHNT and CDR2 FRNRAP. V lost 5 bases to trimming and J lost 0 bases, with 17 bases between them. DNA of the CDR3: TGTGCTAGTGGTCTTCGGACCGTCAGGAATAGCAATCAGCCCCAGCATTTT. Encoded protein: CASGLRTVRNSNQPQHF. Full variable domain (missing parts from reference TRBV12-5 and TRBJ1-5): DARVTQTPRHKVTEMGQEVTMRCQPILGHNTVFWYRQTMMQGLELLAYFRNRAPLDDSGMPKDRFSAEMPDATLATLKIQPSEPRDSAVYFCASGLRTVRNSNQPQHFGDGTRLSIL.

This clonotype was found a few times. The CDR3 protein is CASSPLSGGGADTQYF. The DNA for the CDR3 is TGTGCCAGCAGCCCCCTAAGCGGGGGGGGGGCAGATACGCAGTATTTT. The rearrangement uses TRBV11-2 and TRBJ2-3; 10 bases line up with TRBD2. This CDR3 contains 16 residues. Germline V gene data show CDR1 as SGHAT and CDR2 as FQNNGV. J gave up 4 bases and V 5 bases, and 9 bases lay outside the gene matches.

Of note for this clonotype: Without the conserved terminal phenylalanine or tryptophan, this CDR3 likely stems from a read error. This rearrangement joins TRBV5-5 to TRBJ1-5; weak D call: TRBD1 (6 bases). Germline CDR1 reads SGHKS; CDR2 reads YYEKEE (reference sequence). CDR3 length: 14 amino acids. V was pared by 3 bases and J by 3 bases, with 10 bases between. The chain's CDR3 is CASSYRDNNQPQHL. The CDR3 DNA reads as TGTGCCAGCAGCTACCGGGACAACAATCAGCCCCAGCATCTT.

The rearrangement joins TRBV10-3 to TRBJ2-1, with 11 bases aligning to TRBD2. J was trimmed by 6 bases and V by 8 bases; bases with no gene match: 6. This CDR3 spans 14 amino acids. Germline V gene sequence: CDR1 ENHRY, CDR2 SYGVKD. DNA of the CDR3: TGTGCCATCGCCATAGCGGGGGGGCTCAATGAGCAGTTCTTC. Its protein product is CAIAIAGGLNEQFF.